These 11 T cell receptor beta chains were all obtained from the same sample, sequenced in a study of CD8 T cell repertoires and HIV-1 epitope variants (dated by TCRdb to about 2020). Their antigens remain unidentified. Receptor libraries were prepared by the immunoSEQ multiplex PCR assay. TCRdb re-hosts the immuneACCESS table, in-frame sequences only. Its copies lack some clones; in the studies checked, an unresolved V gene accounts for under half of them, and the cause for the rest is not known. The sample data list several thousand clones, and around 60% of these were observed just once. Just under 45% of the sample is in the top ten clones. Material for sequencing was cultured CD8+ T cells derived from PBMCs. These receptors originate from a male donor with HIV.

The chain carries TRBV21-1 and TRBJ1-6. TRBV21-1 is tagged as a pseudogene. CDR3 length equals 16 residues. The CDR3 DNA follows: TGTGCCAGCAGCAAAGGGAAGAAACTCATTAATTCACCCCTCCACTTT. This translates into CASSKGKKLINSPLHF.

The V call is TRBV5-4, the J call TRBJ2-7; 7 bases line up with TRBD2. CDR3 length equals 15 residues. Germline V CDR1 and CDR2: SGHNT, YYREEE (reference sequence). The ends lost 3 bases at V and 5 bases at J; junction bases unmatched: 11. CDR3 protein: CASSWGGVIQDEQYF. DNA of the CDR3: TGTGCCAGCAGCTGGGGGGGTGTGATCCAGGACGAGCAGTACTTC.

The V gene is TRBV28, the J gene TRBJ2-7; tentatively, D is TRBD2 (5 bases). Looked up from germline, CDR1 is MDHEN and CDR2 is SYDVKM. The V gene lost 6 bases and the J gene lost 6 bases, with 12 bases spanning the gap. The CDR3 covers 12 residues. The CDR3: CASSSGVFEQYF. CDR3 in DNA: TGTGCCAGCAGCTCCGGGGTCTTCGAGCAGTACTTC.

This clone was counted only a few times. The genes are TRBV6-5 and TRBJ1-2; 8 bases agree with TRBD1. This CDR3 contains 15 residues. The germline CDR1 and CDR2 sequences are MNHEY and SVGAGI. Trimming removed 2 bases from V and 5 bases from J; junction bases left unmatched: 7. The CDR3 coding sequence is TGTGCCAGCAGTTACCAGGGGACAGGACTTTATGGCTACACCTTC. Translating it yields CASSYQGTGLYGYTF.

This rearrangement joins TRBV7-2 to TRBJ1-1; D ambiguous. The length of the CDR3 is 12 residues. Looked up from germline, CDR1 is SGHTA and CDR2 is FQGNSA. Trimming cost V 3 bases and J 6 bases, with 8 bases left between them. CDR3 residues: CASSLGNPEAFF. CDR3 bases: TGTGCCAGCAGCTTGGGTAACCCTGAAGCTTTCTTT.

The rearrangement uses TRBV19 and TRBJ2-1; 9 bases align to TRBD2. The CDR3 totals 16 residues. Germline CDR1 and CDR2: LNHDA and SQIVND (reference sequence). Trimming took 6 bases from V and 6 from J; bases not matched to a gene: 12. CDR3 protein: CASSLGGGGAFNEQFF. The CDR3 DNA reads as TGTGCCAGTAGCCTAGGAGGCGGGGGGGCCTTCAATGAGCAGTTCTTC.

The table lists this clone with a count of one. V and J are TRBV28 and TRBJ2-5, with TRBD1 matching over 7 bases. The CDR3 is 21 residues long. Per the germline V gene, CDR1 is MDHEN and CDR2 is SYDVKM. V dropped 3 bases and J dropped 3; count of bases not matched to a gene: 25. The CDR3 spells CASSFASDVPAGGDGEETQYF. The CDR3 bases are TGTGCCAGCAGTTTTGCGTCCGATGTCCCTGCAGGGGGAGACGGCGAAGAGACCCAGTACTTC.

The chain links TRBV21-1 to TRBJ2-2; the DNA was not used to check the table's D call, TRBD2. TRBV21-1 is assigned pseudogene status. CDR3 length: 14 residues. In nucleotides, the CDR3 is TGTGCCAGCAGCAAAGCGCTCGGGTCCGGGGAGCTGTTTTTT. Protein product: CASSKALGSGELFF.

The V gene is TRBV19, the J gene TRBJ1-1; possible D gene TRBD1, 6 bases. The CDR3 covers 14 residues. CDR1 is LNHDA and CDR2 is SQIVND in the germline V gene (reference sequence). The germline V and J ends were trimmed by 3 bases and 1 base, with 9 bases remaining between them. This chain's CDR3 is CASSITGTNTEAFF. The CDR3 bases are TGTGCCAGTAGTATTACAGGGACGAACACTGAAGCTTTCTTT.

In its sample, this clone was seen a few times. The chain recombines TRBV5-4 with TRBJ1-1; D gene unclear. Germline V gene lookup returns CDR1 SGHNT and CDR2 YYREEE (reference sequence). V shed 4 bases and J shed 0 bases, with 7 bases lying between them. This CDR3 is built from 13 residues. Here the CDR3 reads CASSVGLNTEAFF. The CDR3 DNA sequence: TGTGCCAGCAGCGTTGGGTTGAACACTGAAGCTTTCTTT.

The CDR3 nucleotides read TGTGCCACATCAGGGGGCGTTCGCAATCAGCCCCAGCATTTT. It specifies CATSGGVRNQPQHF. This rearrangement joins TRBV6-5 to TRBJ1-5; TRBD1 agrees at 8 bases. The CDR3 totals 14 residues. CDR1 and CDR2 (germline): MNHEY, SVGAGI. Trimming took 10 bases from V and 2 from J; bases not matched to a gene: 7.